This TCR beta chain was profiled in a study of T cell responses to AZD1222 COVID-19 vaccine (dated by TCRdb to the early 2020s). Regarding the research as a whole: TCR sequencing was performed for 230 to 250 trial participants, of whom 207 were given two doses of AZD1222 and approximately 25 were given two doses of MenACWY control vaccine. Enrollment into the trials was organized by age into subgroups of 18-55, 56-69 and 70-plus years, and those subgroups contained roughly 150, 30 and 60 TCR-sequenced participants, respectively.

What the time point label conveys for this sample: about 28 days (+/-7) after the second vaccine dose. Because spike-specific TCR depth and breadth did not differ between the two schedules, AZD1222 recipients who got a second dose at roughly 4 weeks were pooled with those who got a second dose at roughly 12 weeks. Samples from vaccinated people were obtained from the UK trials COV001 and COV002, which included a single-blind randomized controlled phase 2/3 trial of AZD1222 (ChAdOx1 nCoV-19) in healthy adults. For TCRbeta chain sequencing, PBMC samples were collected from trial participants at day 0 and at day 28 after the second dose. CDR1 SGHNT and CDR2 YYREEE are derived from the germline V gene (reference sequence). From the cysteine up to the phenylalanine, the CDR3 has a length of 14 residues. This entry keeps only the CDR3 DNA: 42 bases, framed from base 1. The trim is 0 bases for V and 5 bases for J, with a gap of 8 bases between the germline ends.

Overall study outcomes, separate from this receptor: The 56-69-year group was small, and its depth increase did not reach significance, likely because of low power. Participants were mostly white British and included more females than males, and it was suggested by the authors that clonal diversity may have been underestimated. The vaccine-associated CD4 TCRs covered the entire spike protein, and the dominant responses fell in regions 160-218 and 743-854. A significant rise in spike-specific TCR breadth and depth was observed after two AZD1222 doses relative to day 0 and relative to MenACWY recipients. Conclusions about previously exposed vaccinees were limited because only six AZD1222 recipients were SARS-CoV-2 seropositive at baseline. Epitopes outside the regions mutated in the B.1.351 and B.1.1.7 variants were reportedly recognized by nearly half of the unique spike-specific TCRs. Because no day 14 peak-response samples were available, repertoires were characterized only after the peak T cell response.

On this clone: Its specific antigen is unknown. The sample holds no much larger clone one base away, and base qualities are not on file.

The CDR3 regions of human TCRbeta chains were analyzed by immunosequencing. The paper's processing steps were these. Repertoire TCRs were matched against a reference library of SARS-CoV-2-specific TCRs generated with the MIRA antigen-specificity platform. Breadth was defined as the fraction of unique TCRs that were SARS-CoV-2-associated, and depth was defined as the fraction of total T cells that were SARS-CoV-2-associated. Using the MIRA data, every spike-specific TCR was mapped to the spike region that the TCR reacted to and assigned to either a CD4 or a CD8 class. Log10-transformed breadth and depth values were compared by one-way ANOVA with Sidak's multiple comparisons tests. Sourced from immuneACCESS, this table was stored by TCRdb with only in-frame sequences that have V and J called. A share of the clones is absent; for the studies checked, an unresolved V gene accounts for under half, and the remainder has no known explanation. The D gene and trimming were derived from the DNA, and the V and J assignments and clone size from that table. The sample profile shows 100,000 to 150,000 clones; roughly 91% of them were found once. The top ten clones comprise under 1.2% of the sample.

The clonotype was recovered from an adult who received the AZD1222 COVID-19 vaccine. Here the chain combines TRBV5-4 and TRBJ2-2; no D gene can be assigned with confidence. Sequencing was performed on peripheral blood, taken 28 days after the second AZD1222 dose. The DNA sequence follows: TGTGCCAGCAGCTTGGCCCGCAATACCGGGGAGCTGTTTTTT. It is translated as CASSLARNTGELFF.